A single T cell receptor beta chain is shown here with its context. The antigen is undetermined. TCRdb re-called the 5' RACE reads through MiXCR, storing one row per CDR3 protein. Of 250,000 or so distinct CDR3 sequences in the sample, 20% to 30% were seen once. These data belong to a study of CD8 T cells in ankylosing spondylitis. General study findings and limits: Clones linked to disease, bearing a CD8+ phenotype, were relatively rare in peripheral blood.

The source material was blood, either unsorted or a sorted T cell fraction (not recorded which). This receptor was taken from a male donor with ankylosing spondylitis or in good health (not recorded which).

The CDR3 coding sequence is TGCGCCAGCAGCCGCGATCAGGGGCTTAAATACAATGAGCAGTTCTTC. It codes for CASSRDQGLKYNEQFF. V and J are TRBV4-1 and TRBJ2-1; a weak D match, TRBD1 (6 bases). V dropped 4 bases and J dropped 4 bases, with 17 bases sitting between them. This CDR3 is 16 amino acids long. Germline V gene sequence: CDR1 MGHRA, CDR2 YSYEKL.